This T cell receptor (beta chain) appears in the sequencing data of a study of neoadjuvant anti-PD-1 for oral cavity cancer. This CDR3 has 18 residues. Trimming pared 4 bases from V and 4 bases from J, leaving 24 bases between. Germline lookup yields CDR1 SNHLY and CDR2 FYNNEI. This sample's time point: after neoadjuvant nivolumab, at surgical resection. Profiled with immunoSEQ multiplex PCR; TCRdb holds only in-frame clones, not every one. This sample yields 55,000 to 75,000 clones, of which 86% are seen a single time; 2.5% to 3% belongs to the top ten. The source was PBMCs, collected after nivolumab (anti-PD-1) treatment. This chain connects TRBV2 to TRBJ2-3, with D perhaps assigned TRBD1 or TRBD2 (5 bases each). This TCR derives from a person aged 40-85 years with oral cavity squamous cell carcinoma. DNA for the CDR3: TGTGCCAGCAGTGCTGGACAACGGGGCTTAATAGGTCCAGATACGCAGTATTTT. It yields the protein CASSAGQRGLIGPDTQYF.